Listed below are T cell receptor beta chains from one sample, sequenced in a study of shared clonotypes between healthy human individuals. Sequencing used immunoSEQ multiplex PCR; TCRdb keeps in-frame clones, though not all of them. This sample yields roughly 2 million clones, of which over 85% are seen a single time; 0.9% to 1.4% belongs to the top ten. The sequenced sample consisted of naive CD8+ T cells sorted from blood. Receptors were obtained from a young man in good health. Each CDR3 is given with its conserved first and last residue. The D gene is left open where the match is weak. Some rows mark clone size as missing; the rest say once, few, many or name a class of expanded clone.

CDR3 DNA: TGTGCCAGCAGTGACCCATTAAGAGAGGGGGCGGACAAAAACATTCAGTACTTC; CDR3 protein: CASSDPLREGADKNIQYF; V gene: TRBV6-1; D gene: TRBD1; clone size: .; J gene: TRBJ2-4
CDR3 DNA: TGCAGCGTGGCCTCACCCGGGACAGGGTTCTCCGAGCAGTACTTC; CDR3 protein: CSVASPGTGFSEQYF; V gene: TRBV29-1; D gene: TRBD1; clone size: few; J gene: TRBJ2-7
CDR3 DNA: TGTGCCAGCAGTTACTCGAGCGGACTAGCGGGAGAGACCCAGTACTTC; CDR3 protein: CASSYSSGLAGETQYF; V gene: TRBV6-5; D gene: TRBD2; clone size: once; J gene: TRBJ2-5
CDR3 DNA: TGTGCCAGCAGTTTAGGAGGCAGGGGGGACTATGGCTACACCTTC; CDR3 protein: CASSLGGRGDYGYTF; V gene: TRBV27; D gene: TRBD1; clone size: once; J gene: TRBJ1-2
CDR3 DNA: TGTGCCAGCAGCTCTCCCCCAGCTGAAGCTTTCTTT; CDR3 protein: CASSSPPAEAFF; V gene: TRBV5-6; D gene: .; clone size: .; J gene: TRBJ1-1
CDR3 DNA: TGTGCCAGCAGTTTCAGACTAGGGGGCTTGAATGGCTACACCTTC; CDR3 protein: CASSFRLGGLNGYTF; V gene: TRBV28; D gene: TRBD1; clone size: .; J gene: TRBJ1-2
CDR3 DNA: TGTGCCAGCAGTTTAGGACAGAATCTTGGACCCCTCCACTTT; CDR3 protein: CASSLGQNLGPLHF; V gene: TRBV27; D gene: .; clone size: .; J gene: TRBJ1-6
CDR3 DNA: TGCGCCAGCAGCCCCGGAGGGGACGGGACCTATTATGGCTACACCTTC; CDR3 protein: CASSPGGDGTYYGYTF; V gene: TRBV4-1; D gene: .; clone size: .; J gene: TRBJ1-2
CDR3 DNA: TGTGCCAGCAGCCCAACGCCGGGGGTCCACGAGCAGTACTTC; CDR3 protein: CASSPTPGVHEQYF; V gene: TRBV13; D gene: .; clone size: .; J gene: TRBJ2-7
CDR3 DNA: TGTGCCAGCAGCGCGTATGGTGCCGATGAGCAGTTCTTC; CDR3 protein: CASSAYGADEQFF; V gene: TRBV9; D gene: .; clone size: .; J gene: TRBJ2-1
CDR3 DNA: TGTGCCAGCAGTGCCCCTTCCGGGACAAACTATTACGAGCAGTACTTC; CDR3 protein: CASSAPSGTNYYEQYF; V gene: TRBV27; D gene: .; clone size: once; J gene: TRBJ2-7